Each of the 11 T cell receptor beta chains below was sequenced from the same sample in a study of control samples from healthy donors and cancer patients. TCRdb keeps only in-frame clones here, not all; method: immunoSEQ multiplex PCR. The sample has roughly 180,000 clones, roughly 94% seen once. Source material: blood. The receptor source for this set is a woman aged 18-29 years in good health.

V is TRBV7-6 and J is TRBJ2-5; 7 bases align to TRBD1. The CDR3 length is 15 residues. The junction had 7 bases not matched to a gene; V was cut back by 4 bases and J by 2 bases. From germline, CDR1 is SGHVS and CDR2 FNYEAQ. The CDR3 is CASSSGRGRQETQYF. The CDR3 nucleotides are TGTGCCAGCAGCTCAGGAAGGGGGCGGCAAGAGACCCAGTACTTC.

The chain links TRBV19 to TRBJ1-4, with 12 bases that match TRBD1. The germline V gene has CDR1 LNHDA and CDR2 SQIVND (reference sequence). The CDR3 is 15 amino acids. V lost 10 bases to trimming and J lost 3 bases; unmatched junction nucleotides: 6. The CDR3 nucleotides are TGTGCCACTGGGACAGGGGGCTCGGCTAATGAAAAACTGTTTTTT. Protein: CATGTGGSANEKLFF.

This chain connects TRBV9 to TRBJ2-3; tentative D call: TRBD2 (5 bases). The length of the CDR3 is 15 residues. V lost 7 bases, J lost 5 bases, and 20 bases lay in between. The germline CDR1 and CDR2 sequences are SGDLS and YYNGEE. As DNA, the CDR3 is TGTGCCAGCGGGCGCGGGTCGGGTTTAGTAGATACGCAGTATTTT. Its protein is CASGRGSGLVDTQYF.

This clone was seen just once. The gene calls are TRBV28 and TRBJ2-7; D possibly matches TRBD1 or TRBD2 (5 bases each). V dropped 5 bases and J dropped 3 bases, with 11 bases sitting between them. The CDR3 has 13 amino acids. Per germline, CDR1 MDHEN and CDR2 SYDVKM. CDR3: CASSRDARYEQYF. In nucleotides, the CDR3 is TGTGCCAGCAGTCGGGACGCCCGCTACGAGCAGTACTTC.

This clone was counted a single time. The V gene is TRBV6-4, the J gene TRBJ1-1; possible D gene TRBD1, 6 bases. This CDR3 is 14 amino acids long. Per the germline V gene, CDR1 is MRHNA and CDR2 is SNTAGT. Trimming took 5 bases from V and 4 from J, leaving 14 bases between them. The CDR3: CASSPRQDLTEAFF. CDR3 nucleotides: TGTGCCAGCAGTCCTCGACAGGATCTCACTGAAGCTTTCTTT.

The J gene is TRBJ1-5, the V gene TRBV12-3 or TRBV12-4, with D tentatively TRBD1 (5 bases). V was trimmed by 4 bases and J by 4 bases, leaving 5 bases between them. CDR3 length equals 12 residues. CDR3 sequence reads: CASSSGNQPQHF. CDR3 bases: TGTGCCAGCAGTTCAGGGAATCAGCCCCAGCATTTT.

This chain links TRBV6-2 or TRBV6-3 with TRBJ2-5; the D call may be TRBD1 or TRBD2 (5 bases each). Germline assignment: CDR1 MNHEY and CDR2 SVGEGT. The V end was cut by 1 base, the J end by 0 bases, with 12 bases between. There are 16 residues in the CDR3. The CDR3 DNA reads TGTGCCAGCAGTTACTTGACGGGGCAGTACCAAGAGACCCAGTACTTC. This translates into CASSYLTGQYQETQYF.

The chain employs TRBV3-1 (or the pseudogene TRBV3-2) and TRBJ1-2; no clear D. Germline V gene data show CDR1 as LGHDT and CDR2 as YNNKEL (reference sequence). V was clipped by 2 bases and J by 7 bases, with 8 bases between them. The CDR3 covers 12 residues. The CDR3 nucleotides read TGTGCCAGCAGCCAAAATGACGGTGGCTACACCTTC. The encoded protein is CASSQNDGGYTF.

This clone was seen a single time. The chain joins TRBV19 to TRBJ1-5; tentatively, D is TRBD1 (5 bases). V lost 4 bases, J lost 4 bases, and 11 bases lay in between. This CDR3 spans 14 amino acids. Germline assignment: CDR1 LNHDA and CDR2 SQIVND (reference sequence). The CDR3 DNA is TGTGCCAGTAGTAGGGTGGGGGGGAATCAGCCCCAGCATTTT. Translating gives CASSRVGGNQPQHF.

The rearrangement joins TRBV4-1 to TRBJ2-5; 9 bases match TRBD2. This CDR3 has 16 residues. V was pared by 1 base and J by 4 bases, with 7 bases of the junction left unmatched. Germline V gives CDR1 MGHRA, CDR2 YSYEKL. The CDR3 protein is CASSQGMAGGGETQYF. CDR3 in DNA: TGCGCCAGCAGCCAAGGAATGGCGGGAGGGGGAGAGACCCAGTACTTC.

The J gene is TRBJ2-7, the V gene TRBV6-1; 8 nucleotides match TRBD1. V lost 0 bases to trimming and J lost 0 bases; unmatched junction nucleotides: 4. There are 16 residues in the CDR3. The germline CDR1 and CDR2 sequences are MNHNS and SASEGT. CDR3 bases: TGTGCCAGCAGTGAAGCCACAGGGGGACCCTCCTACGAGCAGTACTTC. Residues: CASSEATGGPSYEQYF.